These 20 T cell receptor beta chains originate from one sample sequenced in a study of cytomegalovirus exposure and HLA in healthy donors (dated by TCRdb to 2016 to 2017). The receptor library was made with the immunoSEQ multiplex PCR assay. For the multiplex PCR, a mixture combining 60 forward primers for TCR Vbeta segments and 13 reverse primers for TCR Jbeta segments was used. What TCRdb holds here is the immuneACCESS table cut down to in-frame rearrangements. Part of the clones is not present; checked against another copy, under half of the missing clones reflect an unresolved V gene, and the others are unexplained. A total of under 200,000 clones appear in this sample, around 88% of them only once. Jointly, the top ten make up more than 0.7% of the sample. Sequencing was performed on PBMCs. All receptors come from a young woman in good health and CMV-seronegative.

The gene calls are TRBV5-6 and TRBJ2-7; TRBD2 agrees at 7 bases. This CDR3 is 14 amino acids long. Germline trimming cut 4 bases from V and 2 bases from J; bases unmatched to any gene: 6. Per the germline V gene, CDR1 is SGHDT and CDR2 is YYEEEE. CDR3 sequence reads: CASSRSGTAYEQYF. The CDR3 coding sequence is TGTGCCAGCAGCCGAAGCGGGACGGCCTACGAGCAGTACTTC.

The CDR3 protein is CASSVYPQVSSSGNTIYF. CDR3 nucleotides: TGTGCCAGCAGCGTTTATCCCCAGGTCTCAAGCTCTGGAAACACCATATATTTT. The chain uses TRBV13 and TRBJ1-3; no clear D gene. The CDR3 runs to 18 residues. From germline, CDR1 is PRHDT and CDR2 FYEKMQ (reference sequence). V shed 5 bases and J shed 0 bases, with 20 bases lying between them.

This sequence joins TRBV7-2 and TRBJ2-1; 7 bases are a match to TRBD2. The CDR3 has 17 amino acids. The junction had 10 bases not matched to a gene; V was cut back by 0 bases and J by 5 bases. CDR1 is SGHTA, CDR2 FQGNSA, per germline. The CDR3 is CASSLAPGTILNNEQFF. The CDR3 DNA is TGTGCCAGCAGCTTAGCGCCTGGGACTATCCTTAACAATGAGCAGTTCTTC.

The rearrangement joins TRBV7-9 to TRBJ2-2; a weak D match, TRBD2 (5 bases). CDR1 SEHNR and CDR2 FQNEAQ come from the germline V gene (reference sequence). CDR3 size: 16 residues. Trimming left V 5 bases short and J 2 bases short, with 15 bases between. The CDR3 bases are TGTGCCAGCAGCCCCCGCTCCGCTAGCAACACCGGGGAGCTGTTTTTT. It translates to CASSPRSASNTGELFF.

V usage is TRBV27 and J usage is TRBJ2-7; 13 bases are shared with TRBD2. V shed 5 bases and J 9 bases; nucleotides not matched to a gene: 10. From germline, CDR1 is MNHEY and CDR2 SMNVEV (reference sequence). The CDR3 is made up of 15 amino acids. The CDR3: CASSPGTSGIVGQYF. The CDR3 nucleotides read TGTGCCAGCAGTCCGGGGACTAGCGGGATAGTAGGGCAGTACTTC.

The gene calls are TRBV7-2 and TRBJ2-1, with TRBD2 matching over 7 bases. The ends lost 5 bases at V and 3 bases at J; junction bases unmatched: 16. CDR1 and CDR2 (germline): SGHTA, FQGNSA. The CDR3 has 18 amino acids. CDR3 nucleotides: TGTGCCAGCAGCCCGACCGTTGTTTGGGGGGGTTACTACAATGAGCAGTTCTTC. Translation: CASSPTVVWGGYYNEQFF.

V usage is TRBV4-1 and J usage is TRBJ1-5; 7 bases are shared with TRBD1. Germline V gives CDR1 MGHRA, CDR2 YSYEKL. After removal of 1 base from V and 0 bases from J, the junction contained 15 bases not matched to a gene. The CDR3 extends over 20 amino acids. Here the CDR3 reads CASSQAFTGTELYSNQPQHF. Written as DNA, the CDR3 is TGCGCCAGCAGCCAAGCCTTCACAGGGACAGAACTTTATAGCAATCAGCCCCAGCATTTT.

This rearrangement joins TRBV15 to TRBJ2-2; D is ambiguous. Trimming cost V 0 bases and J 11 bases, with 7 bases left between them. The CDR3 length is 12 residues. Per germline, CDR1 LNHNV and CDR2 YYDKDF (reference sequence). CDR3 residues: CATSRERRELFF. The CDR3 nucleotides are TGTGCCACCAGCAGAGAGAGAAGAGAGCTGTTTTTT.

This chain links TRBV7-9 with TRBJ1-2; D perhaps matches TRBD1 (6 bases). V was clipped by 4 bases and J by 4 bases, with 19 bases between them. CDR3 size: 16 residues. Per germline, CDR1 SEHNR and CDR2 FQNEAQ (reference sequence). The CDR3 bases are TGTGCCAGCAGCTCTCCCCCTCAGGGGCTGTTCTATGGCTACACCTTC. It codes for CASSSPPQGLFYGYTF.

About this clone itself: Other nucleotide sequences in the sample specify the same CDR3. The rearrangement links TRBV5-1 to TRBJ2-1; no firm D call. CDR1 and CDR2 from the germline V gene are SGHRS and YFSETQ. The V end lost 0 bases, the J end lost 1 base, and 8 bases lay between the germline ends. This CDR3 region has 15 residues. Here the CDR3 DNA reads TGCGCCAGCAGCTTGGATACGGTTTCCTACAATGAGCAGTTCTTC. Residues: CASSLDTVSYNEQFF.

The chain couples TRBV4-1 to TRBJ1-2; no clear D. The CDR3 is 14 residues long. Deletions cut 1 base from V and 4 bases from J, with 10 bases between. Looked up from germline, CDR1 is MGHRA and CDR2 is YSYEKL. The CDR3 region has the DNA TGCGCCAGCAGCCAAGGGGCCGGATCCTATGGCTACACCTTC. It codes for CASSQGAGSYGYTF.

J is TRBJ1-5 and V is TRBV7-2; perhaps TRBD1 as D (5 bases). Germline V CDR1 and CDR2: SGHTA, FQGNSA. The CDR3 covers 14 residues. Trimming stripped 5 bases from V and 7 bases from J, with 15 bases between. The CDR3 here is CASSNDRREQPQHF. CDR3 nucleotides: TGTGCCAGCAGCAACGACAGAAGGGAACAGCCCCAGCATTTT.

For this clone: Germline and junction disagree at one end, which may indicate a read error. The genes are TRBV6-1 and TRBJ2-3; TRBD2 agrees at 7 bases. The CDR3 length is 16 residues. Germline V lookup: CDR1 MNHNS, CDR2 SASEGT. The CDR3 sequence is CASRDLLAALTDTQYF. Written as DNA, the CDR3 is TGTGCCAGCCGTGACCTTCTAGCGGCTCTCACAGATACGCAGTATTTT.

CDR3 in DNA: TGCGCCAGCAGCCAAGAGTTGGCCCAGCCCCAGCATTTT. This encodes CASSQELAQPQHF. The V and J genes are TRBV4-3 and TRBJ1-5; D is unresolved. Germline CDR1 and CDR2: LGHNA and YSLEER. The CDR3 is 13 residues long. Trimming removed 0 bases at V and 7 bases at J, with 7 bases between.

This chain links TRBV2 with TRBJ2-5, with D possibly being TRBD2 (5 bases). Deletions cut 5 bases from V and 2 bases from J, with 12 bases between. CDR3 size: 14 residues. Germline CDR1 is SNHLY and CDR2 is FYNNEI. CDR3 DNA sequence: TGTGCCAGCAGTCGCCGGGATCGTCAAGAGACCCAGTACTTC. This gives the protein CASSRRDRQETQYF.

There are a few counts of this clone. The chain recombines TRBV21-1 with TRBJ1-1; the table names TRBD1, a call not compared with the DNA. TRBV21-1 is shown as a pseudogene. This CDR3 spans 18 amino acids. CDR3 sequence reads: CASSKAAPPGQETTEAFF. The CDR3 DNA is TGTGCCAGCAGCAAAGCAGCACCCCCGGGACAGGAGACCACTGAAGCTTTCTTT.

The V call is TRBV4-1, the J call TRBJ2-2, with TRBD2 matching over 11 bases. Trimming at V came to 4 bases and at J to 6 bases, leaving 1 base not matched to a gene. CDR1 and CDR2 from the germline V gene are MGHRA and YSYEKL. The CDR3 runs to 14 residues. The DNA of the CDR3 is TGCGCCAGCAGCCGGACTAGCGGGTCCGGGGAGCTGTTTTTT. Its translation: CASSRTSGSGELFF.

The chain recombines TRBV6-5 with TRBJ2-1, with 9 bases that match TRBD2. The germline V gene has CDR1 MNHEY and CDR2 SVGAGI. There are 15 residues in the CDR3. Germline trimming cut 0 bases from V and 5 bases from J; bases unmatched to any gene: 2. The CDR3 sequence is CASSYSTSGHNEQFF. The CDR3 DNA reads TGTGCCAGCAGTTACTCGACTAGCGGACACAATGAGCAGTTCTTC.

The V call is TRBV14, the J call TRBJ2-3, with TRBD1 matching over 10 bases. The CDR3 extends over 17 amino acids. The germline gives CDR1 SGHDN, CDR2 FVKESK. V gave up 1 base and J gave up 4 bases; unmatched junction bases: 8. The CDR3 loop reads CASSQVSGTGVADTQYF. For the CDR3, the DNA is TGTGCCAGCAGCCAAGTCTCCGGGACAGGGGTGGCAGATACGCAGTATTTT.

This clone was counted a few times. The chain has TRBV19 and TRBJ2-7; possible D gene TRBD2, 6 bases. CDR1 is LNHDA, CDR2 SQIVND, per germline (reference sequence). V was pared by 6 bases and J by 3 bases, with 9 bases between. CDR3 size: 12 residues. This CDR3 is CASSRLGYEQYF. CDR3 nucleotides: TGTGCCAGTAGCAGACTAGGCTACGAGCAGTACTTC.